This T cell receptor (beta chain) comes out of a study of shared clonotypes between healthy human individuals. About this clone: Its antigen is not identified.

Whole-study results and caveats: Sorted-subset samples were not fully sequenced, rarefaction indicated. Naive subsets typically showed greater estimated richness than memory subsets.

The trim removed 2 bases at V and 2 bases at J, leaving 6 bases unmatched. The V gene's germline CDR1 is KGHSH and CDR2 LQKENI. The CDR3 extends over 16 amino acids. Measured with immunoSEQ multiplex PCR; TCRdb has only the in-frame clones, and not every one. The sample shows roughly 1,600,000 clones, roughly 98.5% of them seen only once. The clonotype was recovered from a man younger than 45 in good health. The rearrangement joins TRBV18 to TRBJ2-1, with 7 bases fitting TRBD2. Material: naive CD4+ T cells sorted from blood. Regarding subset: CD45RA+ positively selected. CDR3 DNA: TGTGCCAGCTCACCAACGGGAGGCTTAACCTACAATGAGCAGTTCTTC. Protein sequence: CASSPTGGLTYNEQFF.